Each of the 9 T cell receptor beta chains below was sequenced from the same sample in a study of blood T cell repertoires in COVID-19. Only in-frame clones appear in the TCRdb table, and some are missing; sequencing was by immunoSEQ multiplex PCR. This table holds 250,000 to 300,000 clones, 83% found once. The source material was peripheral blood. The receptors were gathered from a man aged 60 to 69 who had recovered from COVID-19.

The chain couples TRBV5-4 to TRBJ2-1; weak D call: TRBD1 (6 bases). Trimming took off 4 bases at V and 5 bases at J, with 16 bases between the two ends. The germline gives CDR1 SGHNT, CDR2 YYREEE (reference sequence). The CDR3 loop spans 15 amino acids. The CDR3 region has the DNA TGTGCCAGCAGCCAACAGGGCCGAACTAACAATGAGCAGTTCTTC. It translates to CASSQQGRTNNEQFF.

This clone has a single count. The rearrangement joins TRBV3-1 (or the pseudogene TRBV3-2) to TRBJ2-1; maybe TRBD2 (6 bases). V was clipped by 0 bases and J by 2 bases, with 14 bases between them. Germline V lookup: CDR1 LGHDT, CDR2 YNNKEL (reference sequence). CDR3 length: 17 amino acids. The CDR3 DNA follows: TGTGCCAGCAGCCAAGATTCGGGACTTACAACCTACAATGAGCAGTTCTTC. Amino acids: CASSQDSGLTTYNEQFF.

CDR3 sequence (DNA): TGCGCCAGCAGCTTGGCCGCTGGGAGGAACACTGAAGCTTTCTTT. It is translated as CASSLAAGRNTEAFF. The chain couples TRBV5-1 to TRBJ1-1; unclear D gene. The V end lost 0 bases, the J end lost 1 base, and 10 bases lay between the germline ends. Germline loops: CDR1 SGHRS, CDR2 YFSETQ. This CDR3 region has 15 residues. Full variable domain (missing parts from reference TRBV5-1 and TRBJ1-1): KAGVTQTPRYLIKTRGQQVTLSCSPISGHRSVSWYQQTPGQGLQFLFEYFSETQRNKGNFPGRFSGRQFSNSRSEMNVSTLELGDSALYLCASSLAAGRNTEAFFGQGTRLTVV.

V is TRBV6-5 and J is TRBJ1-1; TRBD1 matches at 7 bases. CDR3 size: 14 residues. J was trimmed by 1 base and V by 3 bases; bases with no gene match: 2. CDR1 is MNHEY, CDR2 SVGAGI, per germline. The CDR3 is CASSYNRGNTEAFF. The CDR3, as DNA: TGTGCCAGCAGTTATAACAGGGGGAACACTGAAGCTTTCTTT.

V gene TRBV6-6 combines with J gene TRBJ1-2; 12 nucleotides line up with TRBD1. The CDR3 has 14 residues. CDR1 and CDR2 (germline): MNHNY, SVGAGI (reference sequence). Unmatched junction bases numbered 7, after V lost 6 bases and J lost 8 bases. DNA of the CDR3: TGTGCCAGCAGGAACCGGGACAGGGGGCGAGGCTACACCTTC. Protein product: CASRNRDRGRGYTF.

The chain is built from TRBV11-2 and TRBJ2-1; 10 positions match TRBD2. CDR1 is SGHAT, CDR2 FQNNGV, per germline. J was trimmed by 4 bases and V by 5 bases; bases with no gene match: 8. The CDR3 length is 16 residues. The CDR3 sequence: CASSLLSGGTYNEQFF. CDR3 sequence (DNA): TGTGCCAGCAGCCTCCTTAGCGGGGGGACATACAATGAGCAGTTCTTC.

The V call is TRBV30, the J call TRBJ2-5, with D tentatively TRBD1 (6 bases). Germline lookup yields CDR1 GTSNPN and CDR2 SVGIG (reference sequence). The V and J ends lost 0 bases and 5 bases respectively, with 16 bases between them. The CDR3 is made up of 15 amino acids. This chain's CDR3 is CAWSVRNRVGETQYF. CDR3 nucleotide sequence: TGTGCCTGGAGTGTACGGAACAGGGTGGGGGAGACCCAGTACTTC.

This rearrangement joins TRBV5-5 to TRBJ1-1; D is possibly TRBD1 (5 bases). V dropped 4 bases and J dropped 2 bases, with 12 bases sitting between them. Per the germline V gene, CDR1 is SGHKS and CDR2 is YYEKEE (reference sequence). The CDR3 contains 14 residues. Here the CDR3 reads CASSRRQQNTEAFF. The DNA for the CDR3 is TGTGCCAGCAGCAGAAGACAGCAAAACACTGAAGCTTTCTTT.

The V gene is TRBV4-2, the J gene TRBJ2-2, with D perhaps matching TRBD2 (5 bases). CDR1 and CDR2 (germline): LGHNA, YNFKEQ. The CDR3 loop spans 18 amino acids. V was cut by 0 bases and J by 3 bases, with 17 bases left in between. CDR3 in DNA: TGTGCCAGCAGCCAAGAAGGTGTGGGGATAGCGCACACCGGGGAGCTGTTTTTT. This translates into CASSQEGVGIAHTGELFF.